Listed below are T cell receptor beta chains from one sample, sequenced in a study of blood T cell repertoires in COVID-19. The method was immunoSEQ multiplex PCR; TCRdb's version includes in-frame clones alone and lacks a portion of them. Here the sample spans roughly 120,000 clones, about 92% being singletons. Sequenced material: peripheral blood. The receptors were gathered from a man aged 50-59 years with active COVID-19. CDR3s include the opening cysteine and the closing phenylalanine or tryptophan. Each record gives: D gene, clone size, J gene, V gene, CDR3 DNA, CDR3 protein. The D gene is left open where the match is weak. Only some rows state a clone size, as once, few, many or a class for expanded clones.

>.|.|TRBJ2-1|TRBV6-6
TGTGCCAGCAGCCCCCCCCGGACAACCGCCTACAATGAGCAGTTCTTC
CASSPPRTTAYNEQFF
>.|.|TRBJ2-3|TRBV12-3/TRBV12-4
TGTGCCAGCAGCAGGAGCACAGATACGCAGTATTTT
CASSRSTDTQYF
>.|.|TRBJ1-6|TRBV15
TGTGCCACCAGCAGACAGGGGAAGAATTCACCCCTCCACTTT
CATSRQGKNSPLHF
>.|.|TRBJ2-1|TRBV5-6
TGTGCCAGCAGCTCTCGGTGGAGCTATCCCAATGAGCAGTTCTTC
CASSSRWSYPNEQFF
>.|.|TRBJ1-5|TRBV15
TGTGCCACCAGCAGAGATGGGGGGGGTCAGCCCCAGCATTTT
CATSRDGGGQPQHF
>TRBD1|.|TRBJ1-5|TRBV7-2
TGTGCCAGCAGCCTAGGGGGCCCTCAGCCCCAGCATTTT
CASSLGGPQPQHF
>TRBD1|.|TRBJ1-4|TRBV19
TGTGCCAGTAGCCCCGACAGGGTTAGTAATGAAAAACTGTTTTTT
CASSPDRVSNEKLFF
>.|few|TRBJ1-4|TRBV2
TGTGCCAGCAGTGGCTCACAGGGAGTTACGACTAATGAAAAACTGTTTTTT
CASSGSQGVTTNEKLFF
>.|.|TRBJ1-2|TRBV5-4
TGTGCCAGCAGCCCGATCCCAGGGGCCGCAGCCCCTAACTATGGCTACACCTTC
CASSPIPGAAAPNYGYTF
>.|.|TRBJ1-2|TRBV6-5
TGTGCCAGCAGTCAGGGGCGCGTGAGTTATGGCTACACCTTC
CASSQGRVSYGYTF
>.|.|TRBJ1-1|TRBV9
TGTGCCAGCAGCGTAGTAGGGGGTGGTTTCACTGAAGCTTTCTTT
CASSVVGGGFTEAFF
>TRBD1|.|TRBJ2-5|TRBV5-1
TGCGCCAGCAATCGGGACAGGGGAGGAGAGACCCAGTACTTC
CASNRDRGGETQYF
>TRBD1|.|TRBJ2-5|TRBV11-3
TGTGCCAGCAGCTTAGGGGGACAGGGGGTCAAGACCCAGTACTTC
CASSLGGQGVKTQYF
>TRBD2|.|TRBJ2-1|TRBV4-1
TGCGCCAGCAGCCCGGGACTACCCTACAATGAGCAGTTCTTC
CASSPGLPYNEQFF
>TRBD2|.|TRBJ2-1|TRBV7-8
TGTGCCAGCACCGGCGGGGGTGCCAATGAGCAGTTCTTC
CASTGGGANEQFF
>TRBD1|.|TRBJ2-2|TRBV18
TGTGCCAGCTCACAGGACAGGGTGAACACCGGGGAGCTGTTTTTT
CASSQDRVNTGELFF
>.|.|TRBJ1-5|TRBV10-3
TGTGCCATCAGCCCCGGGACAACGGGTCAGCCCCAGCATTTT
CAISPGTTGQPQHF
>TRBD1|.|TRBJ1-5|TRBV3-1/TRBV3-2
TGTGCCAGCAGCTCCCGACAGGGGAATCAGCCCCAGCATTTT
CASSSRQGNQPQHF
>.|.|TRBJ2-3|TRBV14
TGTGCCAGCAGCCAAGCAGGGGTGAGCCTCGGTGATACGCAGTATTTT
CASSQAGVSLGDTQYF
>TRBD2|.|TRBJ2-2|TRBV18
TGTGCCAGCTCACCATCAAGCGGGAGTAGCACCGGGGAGCTGTTTTTT
CASSPSSGSSTGELFF
>.|.|TRBJ2-7|TRBV27
TGTGCCAGCAGTTTATCCCCAATCGCGGAGCAGTACTTC
CASSLSPIAEQYF
>.|.|TRBJ1-2|TRBV19
TGTGCCAGTAGTAACAGTCCCTATGGCTACACCTTC
CASSNSPYGYTF
>.|once|TRBJ2-7|TRBV6-5
TGTGCCAGCAGTTACGGGGCACAGAACTCCTACGAGCAGTACTTC
CASSYGAQNSYEQYF
>TRBD2|.|TRBJ2-7|TRBV11-2
TGTGCCAGCAGCCTAGCGGGGGGGCTTTACGAGCAGTACTTC
CASSLAGGLYEQYF
>TRBD1|.|TRBJ2-5|TRBV5-4
TGTGCCAGCAGCCTGGGACAGGGGGCCCCTCAAGAGACCCAGTACTTC
CASSLGQGAPQETQYF
>.|.|TRBJ1-6|TRBV21-1
TGTGCCAGCACCGTAAGGAACGGGAGCTCCTATAATTCACCCCTCCACTTT
CASTVRNGSSYNSPLHF
>.|few|TRBJ1-6|TRBV6-1
TGTGCCAGCAGTGAACAAGCCGCCGATAATTCACCCCTCCACTTT
CASSEQAADNSPLHF
>.|.|TRBJ1-1|TRBV5-1
TGCGCCAGCAGCCCGGGGGGAGGGTGGGGTGAAGCTTTCTTT
CASSPGGGWGEAFF
>TRBD1|.|TRBJ2-5|TRBV2
TGTGCCAGCCTTGATGGCAGGGGGCGGGAGACCCAGTACTTC
CASLDGRGRETQYF
>.|.|TRBJ1-1|TRBV20-1
TGCAGTGCTTCGGGACAAACTGAAGCTTTCTTT
CSASGQTEAFF
>.|.|TRBJ2-5|TRBV30
TGTGCCTGGCGTAGGGGGAAAGAGACCCAGTACTTC
CAWRRGKETQYF
>TRBD2|.|TRBJ2-1|TRBV5-4
TGTGCCAGCAGCCCACCAGGACTAGCGGGAGCAAAGGGCCATGAGCAGTTCTTC
CASSPPGLAGAKGHEQFF
>.|.|TRBJ1-1|TRBV5-1
TGCGCCAGCACCCCCGCGGGGGGCACTGAAGCTTTCTTT
CASTPAGGTEAFF
>TRBD2|once|TRBJ2-6|TRBV6-1
TGTGCCAGCAGTGATACGGGACTAGCGGGAGGGATCTCTGGGGCCAACGTCCTGACTTTC
CASSDTGLAGGISGANVLTF
>TRBD1|.|TRBJ2-6|TRBV24-1
TGTGCCACCAGTGCCGGGACAGGGGTGCCCGGGGCCAACGTCCTGACTTTC
CATSAGTGVPGANVLTF
>.|.|TRBJ2-5|TRBV27
TGTGCCAGCAGTTTAGGGCTTAAAGAGACCCAGTACTTC
CASSLGLKETQYF
>TRBD1|once|TRBJ1-1|TRBV14
TGTGCCAGCAGCCAAAAGTTCTTCGGTACAGGGGCGAGAACTGAAGCTTTCTTT
CASSQKFFGTGARTEAFF
>.|.|TRBJ1-4|TRBV11-2
TGTGCCAGCAGCTTAGGGGCGGGACCTGAAAAACTGTTTTTT
CASSLGAGPEKLFF
>.|.|TRBJ2-5|TRBV6-2/TRBV6-3
TGTGCCAGCAGTTACCGCCGGGACACTTACATCCAAGAGACCCAGTACTTC
CASSYRRDTYIQETQYF
>TRBD2|.|TRBJ2-1|TRBV5-1
TGCGCCAGCAGCTTAGAGCGGGGTTCCTACAATGAGCAGTTCTTC
CASSLERGSYNEQFF